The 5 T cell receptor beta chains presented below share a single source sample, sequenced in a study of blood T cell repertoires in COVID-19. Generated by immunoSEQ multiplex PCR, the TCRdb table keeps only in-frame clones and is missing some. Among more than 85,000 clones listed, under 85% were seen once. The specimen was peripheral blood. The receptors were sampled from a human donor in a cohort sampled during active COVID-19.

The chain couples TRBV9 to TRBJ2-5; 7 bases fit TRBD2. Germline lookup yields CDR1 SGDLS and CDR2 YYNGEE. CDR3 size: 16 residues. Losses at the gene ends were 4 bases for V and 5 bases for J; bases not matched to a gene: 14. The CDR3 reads CASSPSGGLNRETQYF. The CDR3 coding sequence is TGTGCCAGCAGCCCTAGCGGAGGTCTCAATCGGGAGACCCAGTACTTC.

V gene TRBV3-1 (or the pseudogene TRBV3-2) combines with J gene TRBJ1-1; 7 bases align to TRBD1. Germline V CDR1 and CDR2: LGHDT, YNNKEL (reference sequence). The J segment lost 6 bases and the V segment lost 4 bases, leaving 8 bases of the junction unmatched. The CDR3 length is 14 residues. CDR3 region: CASSPWTGPAEAFF. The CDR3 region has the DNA TGTGCCAGCAGCCCCTGGACAGGCCCGGCTGAAGCTTTCTTT.

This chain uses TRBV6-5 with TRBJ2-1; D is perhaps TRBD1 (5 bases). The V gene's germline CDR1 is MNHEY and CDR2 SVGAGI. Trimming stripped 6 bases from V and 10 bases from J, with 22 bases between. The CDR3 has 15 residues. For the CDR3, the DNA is TGTGCCAGCAGGGGGCGGACCACCTCCCTGGAGGAGCAGTTCTTC. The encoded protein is CASRGRTTSLEEQFF.

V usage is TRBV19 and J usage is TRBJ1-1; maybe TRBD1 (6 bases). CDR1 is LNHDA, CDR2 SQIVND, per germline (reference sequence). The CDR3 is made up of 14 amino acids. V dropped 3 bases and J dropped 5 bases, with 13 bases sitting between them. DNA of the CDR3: TGTGCCAGTAGTATGCGGGGGCGATTGACTGAAGCTTTCTTT. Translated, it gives CASSMRGRLTEAFF.

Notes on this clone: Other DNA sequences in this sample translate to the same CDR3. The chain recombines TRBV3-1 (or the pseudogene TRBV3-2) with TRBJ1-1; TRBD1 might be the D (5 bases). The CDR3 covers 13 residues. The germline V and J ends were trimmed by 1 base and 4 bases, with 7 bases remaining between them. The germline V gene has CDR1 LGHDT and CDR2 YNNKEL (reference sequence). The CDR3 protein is CASSQVRGTEAFF. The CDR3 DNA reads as TGTGCCAGCAGCCAAGTTAGGGGCACTGAAGCTTTCTTT.